Listed below are T cell receptor beta chains from one sample, sequenced in a study of cytomegalovirus exposure and HLA in healthy donors. Libraries were prepared by immunoSEQ multiplex PCR; TCRdb keeps only in-frame clonotypes and omits some of them. The table shows 170,000 or so clones, with around four fifths occurring only once. Source material: PBMCs. The source is a woman in her forties or fifties in good health and CMV-seropositive. The CDR3 runs from the conserved cysteine through the conserved F or W. Each record gives: D gene, clone size, J gene, V gene, CDR3 DNA, CDR3 protein. A D gene is named only where the DNA matches it firmly. Size is stated for part of the rows, as once, few or many counts, or as a class when the clone is expanded.

- | - | TRBJ1-5 | TRBV19 | TGTGCCAGTAGTATTGGCAGACAGCAGCCCCAGCATTTT | CASSIGRQQPQHF
- | - | TRBJ1-3 | TRBV7-9 | TGTGTCAGCAGCTTAGAGCCGCTCTTCTCTGGAAACACCATATATTTT | CVSSLEPLFSGNTIYF
TRBD1 | once | TRBJ2-3 | TRBV10-3 | TGTGCCATCAGTGAGTTGACAGGGTCAGATACGCAGTATTTT | CAISELTGSDTQYF
- | few | TRBJ1-5 | TRBV5-1 | TGCGCCAGCAGCTTGGGCCCTTCGGAGCCCCAGCATTTT | CASSLGPSEPQHF
TRBD2 | - | TRBJ2-1 | TRBV7-3 | TGTGCCAGCAGCTTCGCGGGGGGGCAAAACAATGAGCAGTTCTTC | CASSFAGGQNNEQFF
- | - | TRBJ1-5 | TRBV19 | TGTGCCAGTAGTATGGTGGGGGAGGAGGCCCTTAATCAGCCCCAGCATTTT | CASSMVGEEALNQPQHF
- | once | TRBJ2-5 | TRBV2 | TGTGCCAGCAGGGATAGGACGGGGGGCCCGGGAGAGACCCAGTACTTC | CASRDRTGGPGETQYF
TRBD1 | - | TRBJ2-2 | TRBV2 | TGTGCCAGCTGGACAGGGGATTTCACCGGGGAGCTGTTTTTT | CASWTGDFTGELFF
TRBD2 | - | TRBJ2-3 | TRBV19 | TGTGCCAGTAGCAAGACTAGCGGGGGGTCGTGGGATACGCAGTATTTT | CASSKTSGGSWDTQYF
- | - | TRBJ2-3 | TRBV20-1 | TGCAGTGTGGGCAAAACGGATACGCAGTATTTT | CSVGKTDTQYF
- | - | TRBJ2-3 | TRBV4-1 | TGCGCCAGCAGCCCTTTAAACAGGGGGAGGGCAGGAGATACGCAGTATTTT | CASSPLNRGRAGDTQYF
- | - | TRBJ2-6 | TRBV2 | TGTGCCAGCAGTTCGCAGGGCTCTGGGGCCAACGTCCTGACTTTC | CASSSQGSGANVLTF
- | - | TRBJ2-1 | TRBV5-4 | TGTGCCAGCAGCTTGGTTGGGCAGGGATGGGATGAGCAGTTCTTC | CASSLVGQGWDEQFF
- | - | TRBJ1-5 | TRBV2 | TGTGCCAGCGCCGGAGCCAGGGCTCAGCCCCAGCATTTT | CASAGARAQPQHF
- | - | TRBJ2-2 | TRBV10-2 | TGCGCCAGCAGTGGGGCAGAATACACCGGGGAGCTGTTTTTT | CASSGAEYTGELFF
TRBD1 | - | TRBJ2-1 | TRBV2 | TGTGCCAGCAGCGCGACAGGGGGCAATCAGTTCTTC | CASSATGGNQFF
TRBD1 | once | TRBJ1-4 | TRBV5-4 | TGTGCCAGCAGCCCACGACAGGGAGATGAAAAACTGTTTTTT | CASSPRQGDEKLFF
- | - | TRBJ2-5 | TRBV11-1 | TGTGCCAGCAGCTTAGGTAGCTTGGACTTGAGGCAGTACTTC | CASSLGSLDLRQYF
- | - | TRBJ1-1 | TRBV7-2 | TGTGCCAGCAGCCCTTCCCCAGGCGTCACTGAAGCTTTCTTT | CASSPSPGVTEAFF
TRBD1 | - | TRBJ2-3 | TRBV27 | TGTGCCAGCAGTGGGGACAGGGTAATGGATACGCAGTATTTT | CASSGDRVMDTQYF
- | once | TRBJ1-2 | TRBV6-6 | TGTGCCAGCAATAACAGGGTCGAAAGCTATGGCTACACCTTC | CASNNRVESYGYTF
- | - | TRBJ2-3 | TRBV9 | TGTGCCAGCAGCCCGGGGGATAGGACGCAGTATTTT | CASSPGDRTQYF
- | - | TRBJ1-1 | TRBV14 | TGTGCCAGCTCTCAGGGGAGGAACACTGAAGCTTTCTTT | CASSQGRNTEAFF
- | - | TRBJ2-1 | TRBV5-6 | TGTGCCAGCAGCTTGGCACTTTCCTACAATGAGCAGTTCTTC | CASSLALSYNEQFF
- | - | TRBJ1-4 | TRBV6-1 | TGTGCCAGCAGTGGAGGGCCCCCCAATGAAAAACTGTTTTTT | CASSGGPPNEKLFF
TRBD1 | once | TRBJ2-7 | TRBV10-2 | TGCGCCAGCAGTCCCCGACAGGGTGGCCCGGGGGAGCAGTACTTC | CASSPRQGGPGEQYF
- | - | TRBJ1-5 | TRBV7-9 | TGTGCCAGCAGCACAGGGAATAGCAATCAGCCCCAGCATTTT | CASSTGNSNQPQHF
TRBD2 | - | TRBJ2-2 | TRBV30 | TGTGCCTGGAGCTCCTTCCAGCGGGGGGGAACCGGGGAGCTGTTTTTT | CAWSSFQRGGTGELFF
TRBD2 | - | TRBJ2-5 | TRBV11-1 | TGTGCCAGCAGCCCCCCACGGGAGGGGGAGACCCAGTACTTC | CASSPPREGETQYF
- | - | TRBJ1-5 | TRBV30 | TGTGCCTGGAGTGGACAGTACGATCAGCCCCAGCATTTT | CAWSGQYDQPQHF
TRBD1 | few | TRBJ1-1 | TRBV19 | TGTGCCAGTAACTCCGGGACAGTGAACACTGAAGCTTTCTTT | CASNSGTVNTEAFF
- | - | TRBJ2-7 | TRBV19 | TGTGCCAGTGGATTCCCGGGCTACGAGCAGTACTTC | CASGFPGYEQYF
TRBD1 | - | TRBJ1-1 | TRBV10-3 | TGTGCCACCAGGACAGGGGGAAGCACTGAAGCTTTCTTT | CATRTGGSTEAFF
- | - | TRBJ1-3 | TRBV6-6 | TGTGCCAGCGAGGCGGGACCGGCTTCTGGAAACACCATATATTTT | CASEAGPASGNTIYF
- | - | TRBJ1-2 | TRBV30 | TGTGCCTGGAGTCTGGCGGGGGCCGGCTATGGCTACACCTTC | CAWSLAGAGYGYTF
TRBD1 | few | TRBJ1-6 | TRBV28 | TGTGCCAGCAGTTTTCGACAGGGTACCCTTAATTCACCCCTCCACTTT | CASSFRQGTLNSPLHF
TRBD1 | - | TRBJ1-3 | TRBV30 | TGTGCCTGGAGTTGGATGCGGACAGGGGGCGGCGCGATCTCTGGAAACACCATATATTTT | CAWSWMRTGGGAISGNTIYF
- | - | TRBJ1-1 | TRBV18 | TGTGCCAGCTCAGTAACAGGGAACACTGAAGCTTTCTTT | CASSVTGNTEAFF
TRBD1 | - | TRBJ1-6 | TRBV4-1 | TGCGCCAGCAGCCAAGAAGGGGCAGGGGGATATAATTCACCCCTCCACTTT | CASSQEGAGGYNSPLHF
- | - | TRBJ2-1 | TRBV5-1 | TGCGCCAGCAGCTTGGGACAGGTTAGCAATGAGCAGTTCTTC | CASSLGQVSNEQFF